The rows below give T cell receptor beta chains drawn from one sample of a study of blood T cell repertoires in COVID-19. Measured with immunoSEQ multiplex PCR; TCRdb has only the in-frame clones, and not every one. Of about 270,000 clones listed, 75% to 85% are singletons. What was sequenced was PBMCs or T cells enriched from blood (not recorded which). Every receptor here comes from a woman aged 50 to 60 with acute COVID-19. Each CDR3 is given with its conserved first and last residue. D genes are given only for firm matches. The listing skips clone size in some rows; elsewhere it reads once, few, many or a size class.

CDR3 protein,CDR3 DNA,clone size,J gene,D gene,V gene
CASSLETRKEKLFF,TGTGCCAGCAGCTTGGAGACACGAAAGGAAAAACTGTTTTTT,-,TRBJ1-4,-,TRBV5-4
CASSLARGDSPLHF,TGTGCCAGCAGCTTAGCCAGGGGAGACTCACCCCTCCACTTT,-,TRBJ1-6,-,TRBV13
CASSLWTSVSYEQYF,TGTGCCAGCAGCTTGTGGACATCCGTCTCCTACGAGCAGTACTTC,few,TRBJ2-7,-,TRBV5-6
CASSPEMNTEAFF,TGTGCCAGCTCACCAGAGATGAACACTGAAGCTTTCTTT,-,TRBJ1-1,-,TRBV18
CASSDYSYGYTF,TGTGCCAGCAGTGATTACAGTTATGGCTACACCTTC,-,TRBJ1-2,-,TRBV2
CASSLGTSNYGYTF,TGTGCCAGCAGCTTAGGGACATCTAACTATGGCTACACCTTC,-,TRBJ1-2,-,TRBV11-2
CASSPQSGGANTGELFF,TGTGCCAGCTCACCACAGTCCGGCGGTGCGAACACCGGGGAGCTGTTTTTT,-,TRBJ2-2,-,TRBV18
CAIKERGRTQYF,TGTGCCATCAAGGAGCGGGGGAGAACGCAGTATTTT,-,TRBJ2-3,TRBD2,TRBV10-3
CASSPDLTGETQYF,TGTGCCAGCAGCCCCGACCTGACTGGGGAGACCCAGTACTTC,-,TRBJ2-5,-,TRBV3-1/TRBV3-2
CAISDGTGGSGNTIYF,TGTGCCATCAGTGATGGGACAGGGGGCTCTGGAAACACCATATATTTT,-,TRBJ1-3,TRBD1,TRBV10-3